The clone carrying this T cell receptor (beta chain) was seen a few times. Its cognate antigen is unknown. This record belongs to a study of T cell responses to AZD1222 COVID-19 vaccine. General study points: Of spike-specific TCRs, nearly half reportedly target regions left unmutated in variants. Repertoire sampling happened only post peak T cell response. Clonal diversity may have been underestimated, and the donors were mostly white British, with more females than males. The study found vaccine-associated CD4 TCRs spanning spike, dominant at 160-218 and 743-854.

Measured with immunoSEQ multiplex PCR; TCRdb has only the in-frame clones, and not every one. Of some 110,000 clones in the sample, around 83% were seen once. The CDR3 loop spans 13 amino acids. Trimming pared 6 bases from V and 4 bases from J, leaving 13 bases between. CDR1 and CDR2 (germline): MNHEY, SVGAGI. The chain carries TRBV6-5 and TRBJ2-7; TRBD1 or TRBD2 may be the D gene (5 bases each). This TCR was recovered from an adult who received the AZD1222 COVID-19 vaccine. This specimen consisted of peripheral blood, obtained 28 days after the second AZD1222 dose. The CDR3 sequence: CASSRDPPYEQYF. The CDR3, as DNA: TGTGCCAGCAGCCGGGACCCCCCATACGAGCAGTACTTC.